Below are 19 T cell receptor beta chains sequenced from a single sample in a study of shared clonotypes between healthy human individuals. The assay was immunoSEQ multiplex PCR, and TCRdb's table has in-frame clones only and misses some. The data contain some 470,000 clones, 76% of them seen just once; the ten biggest clones take up approximately 12%. The sample consisted of PBMCs. The receptors derive from a woman between 40 and 55 years old in good health. Some clones in this sample may be carry-over from other donors' samples.

The chain carries TRBV28 and TRBJ2-2, with D possibly being TRBD1 (6 bases). Deletions cut 7 bases from V and 2 bases from J, with 8 bases between. The CDR3 totals 13 residues. CDR1 is MDHEN, CDR2 SYDVKM, per germline. CDR3 bases: TGTGCCAGCATGGACAGAAACACCGGGGAGCTGTTTTTT. Its translation is CASMDRNTGELFF.

This clone was picked up a small number of times. J is TRBJ2-7 and V is TRBV15; TRBD1 aligns across 10 bases. V was clipped by 0 bases and J by 5 bases; unmatched bases: 4. The CDR3 is made up of 15 amino acids. Germline V gene sequence: CDR1 LNHNV, CDR2 YYDKDF (reference sequence). The CDR3 protein is CATSRDPGTGDEQYF. In nucleotides, the CDR3 is TGTGCCACCAGCAGAGATCCCGGGACAGGGGACGAGCAGTACTTC.

The genes are TRBV18 and TRBJ1-1; D is possibly TRBD1 (5 bases). The germline V and J ends were trimmed by 1 base and 4 bases, with 13 bases remaining between them. The CDR3 is made up of 15 amino acids. CDR1 is KGHSH and CDR2 is LQKENI in the germline V gene. CDR3 DNA sequence: TGTGCCAGCTCACCACGGCCAGGGATGTTCACTGAAGCTTTCTTT. Encoded protein: CASSPRPGMFTEAFF.

This chain uses TRBV30 with TRBJ2-3, with a weak D call TRBD1 (6 bases). The CDR3 consists of 13 residues. CDR1 and CDR2 from the germline V gene are GTSNPN and SVGIG (reference sequence). Trimming shortened V by 7 bases and J by 5 bases, and 16 bases separated the two germline ends. CDR3 nucleotides: TGTGCCTATCGAGGTGGGGGCGGAGATACGCAGTATTTT. This encodes CAYRGGGGDTQYF.

This sequence joins TRBV15 and TRBJ2-7; no reliable D call. The CDR3 has 14 residues. The V end was cut by 3 bases, the J end by 1 base, with 10 bases between. Per the germline V gene, CDR1 is LNHNV and CDR2 is YYDKDF (reference sequence). The CDR3 sequence: CATSRGSFSYEQYF. CDR3 nucleotides: TGTGCCACCAGCAGGGGGTCATTTTCCTACGAGCAGTACTTC.

The rearrangement uses TRBV18 and TRBJ2-7; D uncertain. V was clipped by 3 bases and J by 4 bases, with 19 bases between them. The CDR3 has 16 amino acids. Germline CDR1 reads KGHSH; CDR2 reads LQKENI. Here the CDR3 DNA reads TGTGCCAGCTCACCGATCTTTGTGGCACGGGTTTACGAGCAGTACTTC. It translates to CASSPIFVARVYEQYF.

DNA of the CDR3: TGTGCCAGCAGCTTAGCAACACCGGGACTAGCGGGAGGGCCGGGGAACAATGAGCAGTTCTTC. Translated, it gives CASSLATPGLAGGPGNNEQFF. The gene calls are TRBV7-6 and TRBJ2-1; 16 nucleotides agree with TRBD2. CDR1 and CDR2 (germline): SGHVS, FNYEAQ. The CDR3 runs 21 residues. The V segment lost 0 bases and the J segment 5 bases; nucleotides outside the gene matches: 13.

Only one count was recorded for this clone. The chain uses TRBV28 and TRBJ2-4; 7 bases are shared with TRBD2. Trimming took 4 bases from V and 13 from J; bases not matched to a gene: 13. The germline CDR1 and CDR2 sequences are MDHEN and SYDVKM. The CDR3 runs to 14 residues. CDR3 nucleotide sequence: TGTGCCAGCAGTTCCGGGGGAGGGTTAGGGGTCCAGTACTTC. Protein product: CASSSGGGLGVQYF.

This clone was found a few times. The V call is TRBV15, the J call TRBJ1-6; D not resolved. The CDR3 has 17 residues. Germline CDR1 LNHNV, CDR2 YYDKDF (reference sequence). Between the trimmed V and J ends, which lost 0 bases and 0 bases, there was a span of 9 bases. CDR3 in amino acids: CATSRESQSSYNSPLHF. CDR3 coding DNA: TGTGCCACCAGCAGAGAATCCCAAAGCTCCTATAATTCACCCCTCCACTTT. Looking up the rest from reference TRBV15 and TRBJ1-6 gives the full variable domain: DAMVIQNPRYQVTQFGKPVTLSCSQTLNHNVMYWYQQKSSQAPKLLFHYYDKDFNNEADTPDNFQSRRPNTSFCFLDIRSPGLGDTAMYLCATSRESQSSYNSPLHFGNGTRLTVT.

The CDR3 DNA reads as TGTGCCAGCAGATCGCAACAGGGAGTGGCCGGGGAGCTGTTTTTT. Residues: CASRSQQGVAGELFF. V usage is TRBV5-6 and J usage is TRBJ2-2, with a weak D call TRBD1 (6 bases). The germline CDR1 and CDR2 sequences are SGHDT and YYEEEE. This CDR3 has 15 amino acids. V shed 5 bases and J shed 6 bases, with 17 bases lying between them.

The genes are TRBV7-2 and TRBJ2-7; TRBD1 agrees at 10 bases. Germline V lookup: CDR1 SGHTA, CDR2 FQGNSA. The CDR3 sequence is 13 residues long. Germline trimming cut 5 bases from V and 3 bases from J; bases unmatched to any gene: 1. The CDR3 sequence: CASSRDRGYEQYF. Here the CDR3 DNA reads TGTGCCAGCAGCCGGGACAGGGGCTACGAGCAGTACTTC.

The J gene is TRBJ2-1, the V gene TRBV9; no clear D. V dropped 0 bases and J dropped 0 bases, with 7 bases sitting between them. Germline V lookup: CDR1 SGDLS, CDR2 YYNGEE. The CDR3 contains 15 residues. The CDR3, as DNA: TGTGCCAGCAGCGTAGAGGGCGACTCCTACAATGAGCAGTTCTTC. This encodes CASSVEGDSYNEQFF.

The sample holds a few counts of this clone. The chain carries TRBV5-6 and TRBJ2-2, with D perhaps TRBD1 (5 bases). V gave up 0 bases and J gave up 3 bases, with 12 bases separating them. Germline assignment: CDR1 SGHDT and CDR2 YYEEEE. The CDR3 spans 16 residues. CDR3 protein: CASSLGRGRYTGELFF. The DNA for the CDR3 is TGTGCCAGCAGCTTGGGAAGGGGAAGGTACACCGGGGAGCTGTTTTTT.

In the case of this clone: This may arise from a read error, as a much more abundant clone is one base away. The sample contains more than one DNA sequence encoding this CDR3. V is TRBV4-1 and J is TRBJ2-5, with 9 bases identical to TRBD1. CDR3 length: 16 residues. Looked up from germline, CDR1 is MGHRA and CDR2 is YSYEKL. The CDR3 nucleotides read TGCGCCAGCAGCCCCACTTTCGGACAGGGGACGGAGACTCAGTACTTC. It codes for CASSPTFGQGTETQYF.

J is TRBJ2-3 and V is TRBV4-2; 14 nucleotides line up with TRBD2. Germline V gene lookup returns CDR1 LGHNA and CDR2 YNFKEQ. V dropped 8 bases and J dropped 0; count of bases not matched to a gene: 7. The CDR3 has 17 amino acids. The CDR3 DNA reads TGTGCCAGCCGAGAGACTAGCGGGAGGGATAGCACAGATACGCAGTATTTT. Residues: CASRETSGRDSTDTQYF.

To note about this clone: The same CDR3 also results from other DNA sequences found in this sample. This chain uses TRBV5-1 with TRBJ1-4; 11 positions match TRBD1. The CDR3 has 15 amino acids. Germline V CDR1 and CDR2: SGHRS, YFSETQ. Trimming at V came to 4 bases and at J to 8 bases, leaving 7 bases not matched to a gene. CDR3 sequence: CASSGGQGAEEKLFF. The CDR3 nucleotides read TGCGCCAGCAGCGGTGGACAGGGGGCGGAAGAAAAACTGTTTTTT.

The CDR3 DNA sequence: TGTGCCTGGAGCTCGACGGTTCCCACCTTC. It yields the protein CAWSSTVPTF. The chain combines TRBV30 with TRBJ1-2; D is undetermined. CDR1 is GTSNPN, CDR2 SVGIG, per germline (reference sequence). V was shortened by 3 bases and J by 13 bases, with 12 bases between the two germline ends. The CDR3 is 10 amino acids.

The V and J genes are TRBV5-1 and TRBJ2-3; TRBD2 matches 10 bases. The V gene end was trimmed by 3 bases and the J gene end by 5 bases; junction bases not matched to a gene: 3. Germline V lookup: CDR1 SGHRS, CDR2 YFSETQ. The CDR3 runs 14 residues. The chain's CDR3 is CASSYRLAGDTQYF. The CDR3 DNA sequence: TGCGCCAGCAGCTACCGACTAGCGGGAGATACGCAGTATTTT.

A remark on this clone: At one boundary the junction diverges from the germline segment, which might be a read error. The chain uses TRBV4-1 and TRBJ2-2; D gene unclear. CDR1 and CDR2 from the germline V gene are MGHRA and YSYEKL. This CDR3 contains 14 residues. Here the CDR3 reads CAGSPTGRRGELFF. Written as DNA, the CDR3 is TGCGCCGGCAGCCCGACCGGGCGTCGAGGGGAGCTGTTTTTT.